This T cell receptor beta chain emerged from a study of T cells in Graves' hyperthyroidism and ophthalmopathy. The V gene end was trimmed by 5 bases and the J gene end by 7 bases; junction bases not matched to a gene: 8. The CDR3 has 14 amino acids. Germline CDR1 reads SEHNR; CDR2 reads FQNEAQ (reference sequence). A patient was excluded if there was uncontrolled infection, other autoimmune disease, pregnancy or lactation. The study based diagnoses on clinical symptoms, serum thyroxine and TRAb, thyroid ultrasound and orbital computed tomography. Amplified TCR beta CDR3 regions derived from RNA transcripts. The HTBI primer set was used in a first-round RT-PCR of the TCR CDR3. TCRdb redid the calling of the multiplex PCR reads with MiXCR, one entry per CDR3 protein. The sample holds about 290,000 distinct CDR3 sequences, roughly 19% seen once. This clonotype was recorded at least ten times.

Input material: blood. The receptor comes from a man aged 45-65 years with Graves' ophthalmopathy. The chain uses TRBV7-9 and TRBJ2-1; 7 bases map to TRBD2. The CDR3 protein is CASSGRTRRNEQFF. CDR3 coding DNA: TGTGCCAGCAGCGGAAGGACTAGGCGTAATGAGCAGTTCTTC. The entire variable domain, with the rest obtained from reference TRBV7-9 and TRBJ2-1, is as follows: DTGVSQNPRHKITKRGQNVTFRCDPISEHNRLYWYRQTLGQGPEFLTYFQNEAQLEKSRLLSDRFSAERPKGSFSTLEIQRTEQGDSAMYLCASSGRTRRNEQFFGPGTRLTVL.